The 20 T cell receptor beta chains reported below all come from one sample, sequenced in a study of blood T cell repertoires in COVID-19. TCRdb's table, derived via immunoSEQ multiplex PCR, lists solely in-frame clones and lacks some. In the table there are some 74,000 clones, 70% to 80% of which are singletons. The sequenced sample was peripheral blood. The receptor source for this set is a man in his sixties or seventies with active or convalescent COVID-19.

J is TRBJ2-1 and V is TRBV3-1 (or the pseudogene TRBV3-2); 10 nucleotides line up with TRBD2. V trimming: 1 base; J trimming: 6 bases; junction bases outside the gene matches: 3. The CDR3 spans 15 residues. The germline CDR1 and CDR2 sequences are LGHDT and YNNKEL (reference sequence). The CDR3 DNA reads as TGTGCCAGCAGCCAAGGAGCGGGGGGGCGCAATGAGCAGTTCTTC. Residues: CASSQGAGGRNEQFF.

V and J are TRBV7-8 and TRBJ1-6, with D maybe TRBD1 (6 bases). The V end was cut by 11 bases, the J end by 10 bases, with 18 bases between. This CDR3 has 13 residues. The germline V gene has CDR1 SGHVS and CDR2 FQNEAQ. CDR3 residues: CASREGGDSPLHF. The CDR3 DNA is TGTGCCTCGCGGGAGGGGGGAGACTCACCCCTCCACTTT. The full variable domain, rest sourced from reference TRBV7-8 and TRBJ1-6, is GAGVSQSPRYKVAKRGQDVALRCDPISGHVSLFWYQQALGQGPEFLTYFQNEAQLDKSGLPSDRFFAERPEGSVSTLKIQRTQQEDSAVYLCASREGGDSPLHFGNGTRLTVT.

The chain couples TRBV28 to TRBJ2-5; the D is unclear. The CDR3 loop spans 14 amino acids. Trimming left V 1 base short and J 0 bases short, with 6 bases between. CDR1 is MDHEN, CDR2 SYDVKM, per germline. CDR3: CASSLLSNQETQYF. The CDR3 coding sequence is TGTGCCAGCAGTTTATTATCTAACCAAGAGACCCAGTACTTC.

The chain has TRBV19 and TRBJ1-5; D may be TRBD1 (6 bases). The CDR3 has 15 residues. V lost 9 bases, J lost 2 bases, and 17 bases lay in between. Per the germline V gene, CDR1 is LNHDA and CDR2 is SQIVND (reference sequence). DNA of the CDR3: TGTGCCAGCATCAAATACAGGGCTGGCAATCAGCCCCAGCATTTT. Translating gives CASIKYRAGNQPQHF.

This clone was recorded a few times. J is TRBJ2-5 and V is TRBV5-1, with no clear D. V was cut by 1 base and J by 4 bases, with 11 bases left in between. The CDR3 length is 14 residues. Germline V gene data show CDR1 as SGHRS and CDR2 as YFSETQ. The CDR3 DNA is TGCGCCAGCAGCTTGAGGATCGGGTCAGAGACCCAGTACTTC. Protein sequence: CASSLRIGSETQYF. Using reference TRBV5-1 and TRBJ2-5 for the parts outside the CDR3, the full variable domain is KAGVTQTPRYLIKTRGQQVTLSCSPISGHRSVSWYQQTPGQGLQFLFEYFSETQRNKGNFPGRFSGRQFSNSRSEMNVSTLELGDSALYLCASSLRIGSETQYFGPGTRLLVL.

The chain joins TRBV6-5 to TRBJ1-6; TRBD1 matches 7 bases. From germline, CDR1 is MNHEY and CDR2 SVGAGI. V trimming: 2 bases; J trimming: 7 bases; junction bases outside the gene matches: 5. This CDR3 has 15 residues. In nucleotides, the CDR3 is TGTGCCAGCAGTTACGACAGGGCAGTAAATTCACCCCTCCACTTT. It encodes CASSYDRAVNSPLHF.

This clone occurred once. This rearrangement joins TRBV27 to TRBJ1-5, with D perhaps TRBD1 (5 bases). Trimming took 6 bases from V and 3 from J, leaving 15 bases between them. The V gene's germline CDR1 is MNHEY and CDR2 SMNVEV (reference sequence). The CDR3 totals 15 residues. For the CDR3, the DNA is TGTGCCAGCAGACCCGGAGGGGCAGTCAATCAGCCCCAGCATTTT. Amino acid sequence: CASRPGGAVNQPQHF.

V and J are TRBV30 and TRBJ2-5; 8 bases map to TRBD1. The junction had 9 bases not matched to a gene; V was cut back by 5 bases and J by 1 base. Germline CDR1 is GTSNPN and CDR2 is SVGIG (reference sequence). This CDR3 contains 15 residues. CDR3 region: CAWSRGQDFQETQYF. The CDR3 DNA reads TGTGCCTGGTCCAGGGGGCAAGACTTCCAAGAGACCCAGTACTTC.

This clone has just one count. The chain carries TRBV9 and TRBJ1-2; a possible D gene is TRBD1 (6 bases). V gave up 4 bases and J gave up 4 bases, with 11 bases separating them. From germline, CDR1 is SGDLS and CDR2 YYNGEE. The CDR3 sequence is 13 residues long. The CDR3 protein is CASSLQTGYGYTF. The CDR3 nucleotides are TGTGCCAGCAGCCTACAGACAGGCTATGGCTACACCTTC.

The CDR3 is CASSISTDTQYF. For the CDR3, the DNA is TGTGCCAGTAGTATCTCCACAGATACGCAGTATTTT. V is TRBV19 and J is TRBJ2-3; unclear D gene. The germline CDR1 and CDR2 sequences are LNHDA and SQIVND (reference sequence). V was cut by 3 bases and J by 2 bases, with 3 bases left in between. This CDR3 is 12 amino acids long.

The chain carries TRBV3-1 (or the pseudogene TRBV3-2) and TRBJ2-5; D unclear. Germline-derived CDR1 and CDR2 are LGHDT and YNNKEL (reference sequence). The CDR3 covers 16 residues. V gave up 6 bases and J gave up 5 bases, with 22 bases separating them. CDR3 region: CASRRMRRQLVETQYF. The CDR3, as DNA: TGTGCCAGCAGGCGTATGAGGCGGCAGTTGGTGGAGACCCAGTACTTC.

V gene TRBV10-3 combines with J gene TRBJ2-2; 9 nucleotides agree with TRBD2. V lost 7 bases and J lost 4; bases outside the gene matches: 13. CDR1 is ENHRY and CDR2 is SYGVKD in the germline V gene. The CDR3 covers 17 residues. In DNA form, the CDR3 reads TGTGCCATCATGGTCCTAGCGGGGACCTTAGGCACCGGGGAGCTGTTTTTT. Protein sequence: CAIMVLAGTLGTGELFF.

CDR3 loop: CASSREPGETQYF. The CDR3 DNA follows: TGTGCCAGCAGCCGCGAACCCGGGGAGACCCAGTACTTC. The chain couples TRBV4-2 to TRBJ2-5; D gene unclear. Germline CDR1 LGHNA, CDR2 YNFKEQ. The V end was cut by 4 bases, the J end by 5 bases, with 11 bases between. The CDR3 runs 13 residues.

This clone came up a few times. The chain couples TRBV6-6 to TRBJ1-1; D not resolved. The CDR3 loop spans 14 amino acids. Trimming left V 6 bases short and J 2 bases short, with 13 bases between. Germline V gene lookup returns CDR1 MNHNY and CDR2 SVGAGI (reference sequence). The DNA for the CDR3 is TGTGCCAGCAGGAGGGATGCAGGAAACACTGAAGCTTTCTTT. This encodes CASRRDAGNTEAFF.

The chain is built from TRBV5-1 and TRBJ2-3; D unresolved. Germline CDR1 SGHRS, CDR2 YFSETQ. V was trimmed by 1 base and J by 5 bases, leaving 5 bases between them. The CDR3 runs to 12 residues. For the CDR3, the DNA is TGCGCCAGCAGCTTGACCGGAGATACGCAGTATTTT. Translation: CASSLTGDTQYF.

The chain couples TRBV5-1 to TRBJ1-1, with D unclear. The CDR3 consists of 12 residues. V gave up 3 bases and J gave up 7 bases, with 10 bases separating them. The germline gives CDR1 SGHRS, CDR2 YFSETQ. Here the CDR3 DNA reads TGCGCCAGCAGCTACTTACCCGTTGAAGCTTTCTTT. Its protein product is CASSYLPVEAFF.

The rearrangement uses TRBV28 and TRBJ1-1; D is perhaps TRBD1 (5 bases). Trimming took 5 bases from V and 4 from J, leaving 17 bases between them. This CDR3 is 15 amino acids long. From germline, CDR1 is MDHEN and CDR2 SYDVKM. The CDR3 is CASSINPRGGTEAFF. For the CDR3, the DNA is TGTGCCAGCAGTATAAATCCACGCGGGGGCACTGAAGCTTTCTTT.

CDR3 bases: TGTGCCAGCAGCTTGAGAGGGTCGAATCAGCCCCAGCATTTT. Its protein is CASSLRGSNQPQHF. The chain links TRBV5-4 to TRBJ1-5; D is undetermined. The CDR3 has 14 amino acids. V lost 1 base, J lost 4 bases, and 9 bases lay in between. The germline V gene has CDR1 SGHNT and CDR2 YYREEE (reference sequence).

The chain carries TRBV2 and TRBJ2-7, with a possible D match to TRBD1 (6 bases). V lost 6 bases, J lost 4 bases, and 10 bases lay in between. This CDR3 contains 12 residues. CDR1 and CDR2 from the germline V gene are SNHLY and FYNNEI. Written as DNA, the CDR3 is TGTGCCAGCAGGCAAACAGGGTACGAGCAGTACTTC. This sequence encodes CASRQTGYEQYF. The whole variable domain, filled in from reference TRBV2 and TRBJ2-7, reads EPEVTQTPSHQVTQMGQEVILRCVPISNHLYFYWYRQILGQKVEFLVSFYNNEISEKSEIFDDQFSVERPDGSNFTLKIRSTKLEDSAMYFCASRQTGYEQYFGPGTRLTVT.

This clone turned up a few times. The chain is built from TRBV5-6 and TRBJ2-7; 7 bases map to TRBD1. Per the germline V gene, CDR1 is SGHDT and CDR2 is YYEEEE. V trimming: 3 bases; J trimming: 0 bases; junction bases outside the gene matches: 9. The CDR3 covers 16 residues. CDR3 loop: CASSWTGTDFSYEQYF. The CDR3 nucleotides read TGTGCCAGCAGCTGGACCGGGACAGACTTCTCCTACGAGCAGTACTTC.